The sample holds many counts of the clone carrying this T cell receptor (beta chain). Its target is not known. With 4 bases clipped from V and 5 bases from J, the junction kept 12 bases outside the gene matches. Germline CDR1 and CDR2: SGDLS and YYNGEE. The CDR3 is made up of 16 amino acids. The data were obtained in a study of T cells after yellow fever vaccination. The study, taken as a whole, reports: Booster sampling recovered most clones from primary vaccination (96% CD4, just over 85% CD8). Abundant bulk-derived clonotypes could contaminate FACS-sorted repertoires.

It was through 5'RACE template switching that TCR cDNA was made, with a universal primer site and UMIs added. Via MiXCR, TCRdb re-called the 5' RACE reads, giving one row per CDR3 protein. Altogether some 240,000 distinct CDR3 sequences are present, approximately 3.2% being singletons, with the ten largest covering approximately 3%. This sequence was found in a young man who received the YFV17D yellow fever vaccine. The chain combines TRBV9 with TRBJ2-5; TRBD1 matches 9 bases. The sequenced sample was CD4+ T cells sorted from PBMCs, obtained 10 days after the yellow fever booster vaccination. The CDR3: CASSKRPDRGPETQYF. The CDR3 region has the DNA TGTGCCAGCAGCAAAAGACCGGACAGGGGACCCGAGACCCAGTACTTC.